A single sample gave rise to the 21 T cell receptor beta chains below, sequenced in a study of blood T cells in healthy people across ages. Together with a sample-barcoded 5' primer, a J-beta primer mix was included in a second PCR lasting about 7 to 11 cycles. TCRdb fed the 5' RACE reads into MiXCR, producing one record per CDR3 protein. The profile shows roughly 1,700,000 distinct CDR3 sequences, 28% of them singletons. Sequenced material: blood. These receptors all come from a woman in her twenties or thirties in good health.

Concerning this clonotype itself: At one end the junction does not follow the germline gene, possibly because of a read error. This chain uses TRBV11-2 with TRBJ1-1, with 7 positions matching TRBD1. Germline V gene data show CDR1 as SGHAT and CDR2 as FQNNGV. This CDR3 is built from 13 residues. In DNA, the CDR3 is TGTGCCAGCAACTTAGGGGGCACGGCTGAAGCTTTCTTT. Its protein product is CASNLGGTAEAFF.

The rearrangement links TRBV3-1 to TRBJ2-5; either TRBD1 or TRBD2 may supply D (5 bases each). The CDR3 spans 14 residues. Per germline, CDR1 LGHDT and CDR2 YNNKEL (reference sequence). The V end lost 4 bases, the J end lost 3 bases, and 12 bases lay between the germline ends. The CDR3 DNA is TGTGCCAGCAGCCCCTGGGACGCGGAAGAGACCCAGTACTTC. Translated: CASSPWDAEETQYF.

The chain is built from TRBV6-5 and TRBJ1-5; a weak D match, TRBD1 (5 bases). CDR1 and CDR2 (germline): MNHEY, SVGAGI. Trimming removed 8 bases at V and 1 base at J, with 12 bases between. The CDR3 extends over 14 amino acids. CDR3 protein: CASRGAPSNQPQHF. CDR3 in DNA: TGTGCCAGCCGAGGGGCACCCAGCAATCAGCCCCAGCATTTT.

The chain employs TRBV20-1 and TRBJ1-2; perhaps TRBD1 as D (5 bases). CDR1 is DFQATT and CDR2 is SNEGSKA in the germline V gene (reference sequence). The CDR3 totals 15 residues. The V end lost 2 bases, the J end lost 6 bases, and 19 bases lay between the germline ends. CDR3 protein: CSARPRDGFFDGYTF. CDR3 DNA: TGCAGTGCTAGACCACGGGACGGATTTTTTGATGGCTACACCTTC.

There are a few counts of this clonotype. V is TRBV20-1 and J is TRBJ2-3; 11 nucleotides agree with TRBD2. Germline CDR1 DFQATT, CDR2 SNEGSKA (reference sequence). The CDR3 totals 15 residues. Trimming took 5 bases from V and 4 from J; bases not matched to a gene: 8. The CDR3 loop is CSASGTSGGADTQYF. The CDR3 coding sequence is TGCAGTGCTTCGGGCACTAGCGGGGGTGCAGATACGCAGTATTTT.

This clonotype was seen many times. The V call is TRBV20-1, the J call TRBJ2-5; possible D gene TRBD1, 6 bases. This CDR3 region has 13 residues. V was cut by 4 bases and J by 2 bases, with 11 bases left in between. Germline-derived CDR1 and CDR2 are DFQATT and SNEGSKA (reference sequence). This chain's CDR3 is CSAKRTAQETQYF. In DNA form, the CDR3 reads TGCAGTGCTAAAAGGACAGCACAAGAGACCCAGTACTTC.

This chain joins TRBV2 and TRBJ2-7; a possible D gene is TRBD2 (5 bases). The V and J ends lost 6 bases and 3 bases respectively, with 12 bases between them. The CDR3 consists of 13 residues. CDR1 is SNHLY and CDR2 is FYNNEI in the germline V gene. The CDR3 DNA reads as TGTGCCAGCAGGGAGGACGGGGACTACGAGCAGTACTTC. This codes for CASREDGDYEQYF.

Many counts were recorded for this clonotype. This chain links TRBV12-3 or TRBV12-4 with TRBJ1-2; D unresolved. The germline V and J ends were trimmed by 2 bases and 2 bases, with 12 bases remaining between them. CDR3 length equals 15 residues. The CDR3, as DNA: TGTGCCAGCAGTTTAAACGGCGTAGACAACTATGGCTACACCTTC. It yields the protein CASSLNGVDNYGYTF.

This rearrangement joins TRBV12-3 or TRBV12-4 to TRBJ2-1; perhaps D is TRBD1 or TRBD2 (5 bases each). Trimming cost V 3 bases and J 4 bases, with 16 bases left between them. This CDR3 has 16 residues. CDR3 in amino acids: CASSFHRRKGYNEQFF. The CDR3 DNA is TGTGCCAGCAGTTTTCACAGGAGGAAGGGATACAATGAGCAGTTCTTC.

This clonotype was observed a handful of times. The J gene is TRBJ1-2, the V gene TRBV12-3 or TRBV12-4, with D perhaps TRBD1 (5 bases). The V gene lost 0 bases and the J gene lost 4 bases, with 9 bases spanning the gap. The CDR3 runs to 14 residues. The CDR3 sequence: CASSLAGVGYGYTF. The CDR3 DNA reads TGTGCCAGCAGTTTAGCAGGGGTTGGCTATGGCTACACCTTC.

In this sample, this clonotype turned up a few times. The V gene is TRBV19, the J gene TRBJ1-2; no clear D gene. Trimming removed 6 bases at V and 8 bases at J, with 13 bases between. From germline, CDR1 is LNHDA and CDR2 SQIVND (reference sequence). This CDR3 comprises 12 residues. CDR3 amino acids: CASRNGPEGYTF. DNA for the CDR3: TGTGCCAGTAGAAACGGCCCAGAGGGCTACACCTTC. The complete variable domain, with remaining parts taken from reference TRBV19 and TRBJ1-2, reads DGGITQSPKYLFRKEGQNVTLSCEQNLNHDAMYWYRQDPGQGLRLIYYSQIVNDFQKGDIAEGYSVSREKKESFPLTVTSAQKNPTAFYLCASRNGPEGYTFGSGTRLTVV.

This clonotype came up a few times. A much larger clone lies a single base off, so this may be a read error. The chain uses TRBV29-1 and TRBJ2-1; D is ambiguous. There are 13 residues in the CDR3. Germline-derived CDR1 and CDR2 are SQVTM and ANQGSEA. Deletions cut 4 bases from V and 10 bases from J, with 17 bases between. The CDR3 coding sequence is TGCAGCGTTGTAGGCAATGTCCTGGGGGAGCAGTTCTTC. It translates to CSVVGNVLGEQFF.

This clonotype has only a few counts. This sequence joins TRBV20-1 and TRBJ1-4; tentative D call: TRBD1 (6 bases). Germline V gene sequence: CDR1 DFQATT, CDR2 SNEGSKA (reference sequence). CDR3 size: 15 residues. Trimming removed 6 bases at V and 6 bases at J, with 20 bases between. CDR3 residues: CSASGTPKSHEKLFF. The CDR3 DNA follows: TGCAGTGCCAGCGGGACACCGAAATCTCATGAAAAACTGTTTTTT.

This clonotype was counted between two and nine times. The rearrangement uses TRBV4-3 and TRBJ2-1, with TRBD2 identical over 9 bases. Germline lookup yields CDR1 LGHNA and CDR2 YSLEER. The junction had 10 bases not matched to a gene; V was cut back by 0 bases and J by 1 base. The CDR3 loop spans 19 amino acids. CDR3 protein: CASSQDRQREDPSYNEQFF. CDR3 sequence (DNA): TGCGCCAGCAGCCAAGATCGTCAGCGGGAGGATCCGTCCTACAATGAGCAGTTCTTC.

The rearrangement links TRBV12-3 or TRBV12-4 to TRBJ1-1, with D possibly TRBD1 on 6 matching bases. V shed 10 bases and J shed 4 bases, with 28 bases lying between them. The CDR3 contains 17 residues. CDR3 residues: CATNLGGGALLVTEAFF. The DNA of the CDR3 is TGTGCCACCAATCTTGGGGGCGGGGCCCTTTTGGTCACTGAAGCTTTCTTT.

This clonotype was detected only a few times. CDR3 sequence (DNA): TGTGCCAGCAGCTTTTTACGGGAGCAGTACTTC. Protein: CASSFLREQYF. V usage is TRBV11-2 and J usage is TRBJ2-7; D not resolved. Germline assignment: CDR1 SGHAT and CDR2 FQNNGV. This CDR3 contains 11 residues. V lost 3 bases and J 7 bases, leaving 7 bases between the germline ends. Complete variable domain (other parts from reference TRBV11-2 and TRBJ2-7): EAGVAQSPRYKIIEKRQSVAFWCNPISGHATLYWYQQILGQGPKLLIQFQNNGVVDDSQLPKDRFSAERLKGVDSTLKIQPAKLEDSAVYLCASSFLREQYFGPGTRLTVT.

The chain joins TRBV7-2 to TRBJ2-7; 7 bases fit TRBD1. Germline values: CDR1 SGHTA, CDR2 FQGNSA. With 3 bases clipped from V and 6 bases from J, the junction kept 5 bases outside the gene matches. The CDR3 has 13 amino acids. CDR3 loop: CASSLTGPAEQYF. CDR3 DNA: TGTGCCAGCAGCTTGACAGGGCCCGCCGAGCAGTACTTC.

In the case of this clonotype: A read error may produce the germline difference seen at one junction end. The J gene is TRBJ1-1, the V gene TRBV20-1; a possible D gene is TRBD1 (5 bases). Germline-derived CDR1 and CDR2 are DFQATT and SNEGSKA (reference sequence). CDR3 length equals 12 residues. CDR3 region: CSSRVGGTEAFF. In DNA form, the CDR3 reads TGCAGTTCTAGAGTGGGGGGCACTGAAGCTTTCTTT.

The chain is built from TRBV20-1 and TRBJ1-6; no reliable D call. Germline V gives CDR1 DFQATT, CDR2 SNEGSKA (reference sequence). V was trimmed by 5 bases and J by 10 bases, leaving 12 bases between them. The CDR3 totals 12 residues. CDR3 DNA: TGCAGTGCTCATTACATGGGCTCACCCCTCCACTTT. It is translated as CSAHYMGSPLHF.

The chain is built from TRBV7-2 and TRBJ2-3; 10 bases fit TRBD2. The V and J ends lost 1 base and 1 base, in that order; junction bases with no gene match: 14. This CDR3 comprises 20 residues. Per the germline V gene, CDR1 is SGHTA and CDR2 is FQGNSA. This CDR3 is CASSLGARTSGRVRTDTQYF. The CDR3 bases are TGTGCCAGCAGCTTAGGTGCGAGGACTAGCGGTAGGGTACGCACAGATACGCAGTATTTT.

This clonotype was seen repeatedly, ten times or more. The chain carries TRBV20-1 and TRBJ1-2; D is unclear. Trimming took off 0 bases at V and 4 bases at J, with 6 bases between the two ends. The germline CDR1 and CDR2 sequences are DFQATT and SNEGSKA (reference sequence). The CDR3 is 12 amino acids. CDR3 sequence: CSARDGVYGYTF. The DNA for the CDR3 is TGCAGTGCTAGAGACGGGGTCTATGGCTACACCTTC.